This is a list of T cell receptor beta chains from one sample in a study of identical twins. TCRdb called the 5' RACE reads again in MiXCR, with one record for every CDR3 protein. The sample yields 690,000 or so distinct CDR3 sequences, approximately 9% seen once. This sample was also put to use in a study of yellow fever vaccine responses in identical twins.

Source material: PBMCs. The receptors shown here come from a woman aged 18-29 years in good health. Both conserved end residues are part of each CDR3. Each record gives: clone size, J gene, V gene, D gene, CDR3 DNA, CDR3 protein. A D gene is named only where the DNA matches it firmly. Clone sizes are given selectively: once, few, many, or a class where the clone is expanded.

abundance: few; j_gene: TRBJ1-2; v_gene: TRBV27; d_gene: TRBD1; CDR3nt: TGTGCCAGCAGACCTCTCCCGGGACAGGGGAAGGAAGGCTACACCTTC; CDR3aa: CASRPLPGQGKEGYTF
abundance: .; j_gene: TRBJ2-7; v_gene: TRBV7-9; d_gene: TRBD1; CDR3nt: TGTGCCAGCAGAGCAGGGGGTAAGGACGAGCAGTACTTC; CDR3aa: CASRAGGKDEQYF
abundance: few; j_gene: TRBJ2-1; v_gene: TRBV7-2; d_gene: TRBD2; CDR3nt: TGTGCCAGCAGCTTTCGGGGAGGGCCTGGGTATGAGCAGTTCTTC; CDR3aa: CASSFRGGPGYEQFF
abundance: few; j_gene: TRBJ1-2; v_gene: TRBV25-1; d_gene: TRBD1; CDR3nt: TGTGCCAGCAGTGACGACAGGGTCTACTATGGCTACACCTTC; CDR3aa: CASSDDRVYYGYTF
abundance: .; j_gene: TRBJ1-6; v_gene: TRBV4-3; d_gene: .; CDR3nt: TGCGCCAGCAGCCAAGACGTCGCAGATAATTCACCCCTCCACTTT; CDR3aa: CASSQDVADNSPLHF
abundance: many; j_gene: TRBJ2-7; v_gene: TRBV5-1; d_gene: TRBD1; CDR3nt: TGCGCCAGCAGCTCGAGGACAGGGACGGAGCAGTACTTC; CDR3aa: CASSSRTGTEQYF
abundance: .; j_gene: TRBJ2-2; v_gene: TRBV27; d_gene: .; CDR3nt: TGTGCCAGCAGCCTCCTTACAGTGGCGGGCACCGGGGAGCTGTTTTTT; CDR3aa: CASSLLTVAGTGELFF
abundance: .; j_gene: TRBJ1-2; v_gene: TRBV4-1; d_gene: .; CDR3nt: TGCGCCAGCAGCCAACCACAGGGCCGGGACTATGGCTACACCTTC; CDR3aa: CASSQPQGRDYGYTF
abundance: many; j_gene: TRBJ2-3; v_gene: TRBV29-1; d_gene: TRBD2; CDR3nt: TGCAGCGCAAAGACTAGCGGGGGGGCTCGGACAGATACGCAGTATTTT; CDR3aa: CSAKTSGGARTDTQYF
abundance: few; j_gene: TRBJ2-7; v_gene: TRBV7-2; d_gene: TRBD2; CDR3nt: TGTGCCAGCAGCGCCCGACTAGCGGAGGGCTACGAGCAGTACTTC; CDR3aa: CASSARLAEGYEQYF
abundance: many; j_gene: TRBJ2-2; v_gene: TRBV3-1; d_gene: .; CDR3nt: TGTGCCAGCAGCCAAGGGACAGACGCCGGGGAGCTGTTTTTT; CDR3aa: CASSQGTDAGELFF
abundance: few; j_gene: TRBJ2-7; v_gene: TRBV6-2/TRBV6-3; d_gene: .; CDR3nt: TGTGCCAGCATCCCCACGCTGGGCTACGAGCAGTACTTC; CDR3aa: CASIPTLGYEQYF
abundance: few; j_gene: TRBJ2-1; v_gene: TRBV7-3; d_gene: TRBD1; CDR3nt: TGTGCCAGCAGCTTAAGGGGACAGAGCTCCTACAATGAGCAGTTCTTC; CDR3aa: CASSLRGQSSYNEQFF
abundance: many; j_gene: TRBJ2-3; v_gene: TRBV5-6; d_gene: .; CDR3nt: TGTGCCAGCAGCTTGGCCGGGCAGGATACGCAGTATTTT; CDR3aa: CASSLAGQDTQYF
abundance: .; j_gene: TRBJ2-2; v_gene: TRBV11-2; d_gene: .; CDR3nt: TGTGCCAGCAGCCCGGGACTCAAGAACACCGGGGAGCTGTTTTTT; CDR3aa: CASSPGLKNTGELFF
abundance: few; j_gene: TRBJ1-1; v_gene: TRBV3-1; d_gene: .; CDR3nt: TGTGCCAGCAGCCAAGAGGGGAGAGACACTGAAGCTTTCTTT; CDR3aa: CASSQEGRDTEAFF
abundance: .; j_gene: TRBJ2-2; v_gene: TRBV6-2/TRBV6-3; d_gene: .; CDR3nt: TGCGCCAGCCAAGAGGGGGCTAGCGGGACCGGGGAGCTGTTTTTT; CDR3aa: CASQEGASGTGELFF
abundance: .; j_gene: TRBJ1-1; v_gene: TRBV6-6; d_gene: .; CDR3nt: TGTGCCAGCAGTTACTCGATTGGGGGAGCAGCTTTCTTT; CDR3aa: CASSYSIGGAAFF
abundance: .; j_gene: TRBJ2-2; v_gene: TRBV30; d_gene: .; CDR3nt: TGTGCCTGGAGTGTTCTCGCTAACACCGGGGAGCTGTTTTTT; CDR3aa: CAWSVLANTGELFF
abundance: many; j_gene: TRBJ2-3; v_gene: TRBV4-1; d_gene: .; CDR3nt: TGCGCCAGCAGCCCAGGGGAGGGAGTAACGCAGTATTTT; CDR3aa: CASSPGEGVTQYF
abundance: many; j_gene: TRBJ2-1; v_gene: TRBV12-3/TRBV12-4; d_gene: .; CDR3nt: TGTGCCAGCAGGACGAGACTACAAGAAATCCATGAGCAGTTCTTC; CDR3aa: CASRTRLQEIHEQFF
abundance: few; j_gene: TRBJ1-6; v_gene: TRBV2; d_gene: .; CDR3nt: TGTGCCAGCAGTGAAGTCAGGGATCATTCACCCCTCCACTTT; CDR3aa: CASSEVRDHSPLHF